Below, 32 T cell receptor beta chains from the same sample are listed, as sequenced in a study of cytomegalovirus exposure and HLA in healthy donors (dated 2017 in TCRdb). Library construction relied on the immunoSEQ multiplex PCR assay. A mixture of 60 forward primers for TCR Vbeta segments and 13 reverse primers for TCR Jbeta segments was used in the multiplex PCR. TCRdb's version of the immuneACCESS table is confined to in-frame rearrangements and falls short of the full clone set. An unresolved V gene accounts for under half of the shortfall where checked; the remainder is of unknown origin. The sample table lists over 200,000 clones, over 65% of them with a count of one. Roughly 1.3% of the sample rests with the top ten. Material for sequencing was PBMCs. These receptors originate from a human donor in good health.

This clone appeared once. The rearrangement uses TRBV19 and TRBJ2-3; 8 bases line up with TRBD2. Germline V gives CDR1 LNHDA, CDR2 SQIVND (reference sequence). Trimming removed 0 bases from V and 2 bases from J; junction bases left unmatched: 4. CDR3 length equals 16 residues. The chain's CDR3 is CASSIEASGYTDTQYF. The CDR3 DNA follows: TGTGCCAGTAGTATAGAGGCTAGCGGGTACACAGATACGCAGTATTTT.

This chain uses TRBV5-1 with TRBJ1-1; D gene uncertain. This CDR3 spans 13 amino acids. Trimming removed 4 bases at V and 7 bases at J, with 14 bases between. The V gene's germline CDR1 is SGHRS and CDR2 YFSETQ. CDR3 amino acids: CASSPAGFLEAFF. Written as DNA, the CDR3 is TGCGCCAGCAGCCCGGCGGGCTTCCTTGAAGCTTTCTTT. Full variable domain (outside the CDR3, taken from reference TRBV5-1 and TRBJ1-1): KAGVTQTPRYLIKTRGQQVTLSCSPISGHRSVSWYQQTPGQGLQFLFEYFSETQRNKGNFPGRFSGRQFSNSRSEMNVSTLELGDSALYLCASSPAGFLEAFFGQGTRLTVV.

The chain uses TRBV5-1 and TRBJ2-1; 8 nucleotides line up with TRBD2. Germline V CDR1 and CDR2: SGHRS, YFSETQ. Trimming at V came to 3 bases and at J to 7 bases, leaving 12 bases not matched to a gene. This CDR3 contains 16 residues. The CDR3 coding sequence is TGCGCCAGCAGCTGGGGTCGGGGCGGGGGGACGAATGAGCAGTTCTTC. Protein product: CASSWGRGGGTNEQFF. Drawing the rest from reference TRBV5-1 and TRBJ2-1, the complete variable domain is KAGVTQTPRYLIKTRGQQVTLSCSPISGHRSVSWYQQTPGQGLQFLFEYFSETQRNKGNFPGRFSGRQFSNSRSEMNVSTLELGDSALYLCASSWGRGGGTNEQFFGPGTRLTVL.

This chain links TRBV25-1 with TRBJ2-1; 7 positions agree with TRBD2. Germline CDR1 MGHDK, CDR2 SYGVNS. V was pared by 1 base and J by 3 bases, with 6 bases of the junction left unmatched. This CDR3 is 16 amino acids long. As DNA, the CDR3 is TGTGCCAGCAGTGAATGGGCTAGCGGATACTACAATGAGCAGTTCTTC. This encodes CASSEWASGYYNEQFF. Full variable domain (rest looked up from reference TRBV25-1 and TRBJ2-1): EADIYQTPRYLVIGTGKKITLECSQTMGHDKMYWYQQDPGMELHLIHYSYGVNSTEKGDLSSESTVSRIRTEHFPLTLESARPSHTSQYLCASSEWASGYYNEQFFGPGTRLTVL.

This clone was seen a single time. The chain employs TRBV5-4 and TRBJ2-2, with TRBD2 matching over 16 bases. This CDR3 has 18 amino acids. V shed 4 bases, J shed 5 bases, and the junction held 8 bases outside the gene matches. The V gene's germline CDR1 is SGHNT and CDR2 YYREEE (reference sequence). The CDR3 spells CASSGGTSGRAGTGELFF. The CDR3 bases are TGTGCCAGCAGCGGGGGGACTAGCGGGAGGGCCGGAACCGGGGAGCTGTTTTTT.

J is TRBJ2-5 and V is TRBV7-2; D is uncertain. CDR3 length: 19 amino acids. Germline V gene sequence: CDR1 SGHTA, CDR2 FQGNSA. V gave up 2 bases and J gave up 4 bases, with 26 bases separating them. The CDR3, as DNA: TGTGCCAGCAGCTTATTTTTGTGGGTCCTAGATGGGTCGGGAGAGACCCAGTACTTC. The encoded protein is CASSLFLWVLDGSGETQYF.

The genes are TRBV29-1 and TRBJ2-7; a possible D gene is TRBD2 (6 bases). Trimming removed 3 bases from V and 5 bases from J, with 23 bases in between. CDR1 and CDR2 from the germline V gene are SQVTM and ANQGSEA. There are 16 residues in the CDR3. This CDR3 is CSVERWGGISDNEQYF. The CDR3 DNA sequence: TGCAGCGTTGAGCGCTGGGGCGGGATATCGGACAACGAGCAGTACTTC.

Only a few counts were recorded for this clone. The chain recombines TRBV19 with TRBJ2-2; no firm D call. This CDR3 contains 14 residues. The V gene lost 8 bases and the J gene lost 0 bases, with 10 bases spanning the gap. Germline loops: CDR1 LNHDA, CDR2 SQIVND (reference sequence). The CDR3: CASLYGSNTGELFF. The CDR3 region has the DNA TGTGCCAGTCTCTATGGTTCGAACACCGGGGAGCTGTTTTTT.

This clone was seen once. The chain recombines TRBV9 with TRBJ2-7; 11 nucleotides match TRBD2. The CDR3 length is 14 residues. The V gene's germline CDR1 is SGDLS and CDR2 YYNGEE. V shed 4 bases, J shed 4 bases, and the junction held 4 bases outside the gene matches. CDR3 loop: CASSFTSGSYEQYF. The CDR3 bases are TGTGCCAGCAGCTTTACTAGCGGGAGTTACGAGCAGTACTTC.

The chain joins TRBV7-2 to TRBJ2-3; TRBD2 matches 7 bases. The ends lost 0 bases at V and 6 bases at J; junction bases unmatched: 3. In germline, CDR1 is SGHTA, CDR2 FQGNSA. The length of the CDR3 is 14 residues. CDR3 DNA: TGTGCCAGCAGCTTAGCGGGGCGGGGGGATACGCAGTATTTT. Its protein is CASSLAGRGDTQYF.

The chain uses TRBV27 and TRBJ1-5; no clear D gene. CDR3 length: 14 residues. V gave up 2 bases and J gave up 2 bases, with 7 bases separating them. Germline assignment: CDR1 MNHEY and CDR2 SMNVEV (reference sequence). CDR3 region: CASSLTAGNQPQHF. CDR3 coding DNA: TGTGCCAGCAGTTTAACAGCAGGCAATCAGCCCCAGCATTTT.

This chain links TRBV2 with TRBJ1-1; D remains ambiguous. This CDR3 is built from 11 residues. The germline V gene encodes CDR1 SNHLY and CDR2 FYNNEI. Trimming took 8 bases from V and 8 from J, leaving 12 bases between them. The CDR3 coding sequence is TGTGCCAGCGTGGTCGGAGCGGAAGCTTTCTTT. The encoded protein is CASVVGAEAFF. Together with reference TRBV2 and TRBJ1-1, the CDR3 gives the full variable domain: EPEVTQTPSHQVTQMGQEVILRCVPISNHLYFYWYRQILGQKVEFLVSFYNNEISEKSEIFDDQFSVERPDGSNFTLKIRSTKLEDSAMYFCASVVGAEAFFGQGTRLTVV.

The chain recombines TRBV19 with TRBJ1-2, with D perhaps matching TRBD1 (6 bases). The ends were cut back, 3 bases at V and 7 bases at J, with 12 bases in the middle. CDR1 is LNHDA, CDR2 SQIVND, per germline (reference sequence). The CDR3 spans 13 residues. The CDR3 DNA reads as TGTGCCAGTAGTATGAGACAGGAGAGTGGCTACACCTTC. Translation: CASSMRQESGYTF. Combining the CDR3 with reference TRBV19 and TRBJ1-2 gives the whole variable domain DGGITQSPKYLFRKEGQNVTLSCEQNLNHDAMYWYRQDPGQGLRLIYYSQIVNDFQKGDIAEGYSVSREKKESFPLTVTSAQKNPTAFYLCASSMRQESGYTFGSGTRLTVV.

The V call is TRBV2, the J call TRBJ2-2; 8 bases fit TRBD2. With 11 bases clipped from V and 7 bases from J, the junction kept 12 bases outside the gene matches. The V gene's germline CDR1 is SNHLY and CDR2 FYNNEI. The CDR3 has 14 residues. CDR3 sequence (DNA): TGTGCCCCGGGCCGGCCTAGCGGGCACGGGGAGCTGTTTTTT. The encoded protein is CAPGRPSGHGELFF.

The chain is built from TRBV6-5 and TRBJ2-5; perhaps D is TRBD1 or TRBD2 (6 bases each). CDR3 size: 15 residues. V was trimmed by 6 bases and J by 1 base, leaving 15 bases between them. CDR1 and CDR2 from the germline V gene are MNHEY and SVGAGI. The CDR3 sequence is CASSYRVGGQETQYF. For the CDR3, the DNA is TGTGCCAGCAGCTACAGGGTCGGGGGCCAAGAGACCCAGTACTTC.

To note about this clone: The sample carries other DNA sequences with the same CDR3. The CDR3 spells CASSLGSGDYNEQFF. The CDR3 DNA reads TGTGCCAGCAGCTTAGGCTCAGGGGACTACAATGAGCAGTTCTTC. The gene calls are TRBV7-2 and TRBJ2-1, with D possibly TRBD1 on 6 matching bases. Germline V CDR1 and CDR2: SGHTA, FQGNSA. This CDR3 spans 15 amino acids. V dropped 1 base and J dropped 3 bases, with 10 bases sitting between them.

As to this clone: This sample includes further DNA sequences coding for the same CDR3. This chain joins TRBV5-4 and TRBJ2-3; D is undetermined. There are 13 residues in the CDR3. Trimming took off 0 bases at V and 1 base at J, with 3 bases between the two ends. Germline CDR1 SGHNT, CDR2 YYREEE (reference sequence). The CDR3 loop reads CASSLAGTDTQYF. The DNA for the CDR3 is TGTGCCAGCAGCTTGGCGGGCACAGATACGCAGTATTTT.

This chain joins TRBV10-3 and TRBJ2-7, with 11 bases aligning to TRBD2. The CDR3 has 12 residues. The germline V gene has CDR1 ENHRY and CDR2 SYGVKD. The junction had 6 bases not matched to a gene; V was cut back by 11 bases and J by 6 bases. Here the CDR3 DNA reads TGTGCCCTCACCGGGACTAGCGGCGAGCAGTACTTC. Translated: CALTGTSGEQYF.

The chain recombines TRBV7-3 with TRBJ1-1, with 7 bases that match TRBD1. The junction had 5 bases not matched to a gene; V was cut back by 4 bases and J by 6 bases. The CDR3 runs to 13 residues. Germline CDR1 SGHTA, CDR2 FQGTGA. CDR3 region: CASSWRQGAEAFF. The CDR3 DNA follows: TGTGCCAGCAGCTGGAGACAGGGCGCTGAAGCTTTCTTT.

The chain combines TRBV10-3 with TRBJ1-5; D is undetermined. Trimming left V 6 bases short and J 0 bases short, with 9 bases between. The CDR3 totals 14 residues. CDR1 is ENHRY and CDR2 is SYGVKD in the germline V gene. Here the CDR3 DNA reads TGTGCCATCAGAGGCACAGATAGCAATCAGCCCCAGCATTTT. This codes for CAIRGTDSNQPQHF.

Note on this clone: The junction shows a germline mismatch at one end, possibly a read error. The rearrangement joins TRBV13 to TRBJ2-7; 10 nucleotides line up with TRBD2. This CDR3 has 14 residues. The germline gives CDR1 PRHDT, CDR2 FYEKMQ (reference sequence). Here the CDR3 reads CASTLAGGSHEQYF. CDR3 nucleotides: TGTGCCAGCACCTTAGCGGGAGGATCCCACGAGCAGTACTTC.

A note on this clone: Compared with germline, one end of the junction differs, possibly owing to a read error. The chain carries TRBV2 and TRBJ1-1; D perhaps matches TRBD1 (5 bases). Per the germline V gene, CDR1 is SNHLY and CDR2 is FYNNEI. The CDR3 has 16 residues. The CDR3 here is CARSAEGRQGGTEAFF. CDR3 in DNA: TGTGCCAGAAGTGCCGAAGGCCGGCAGGGAGGGACTGAAGCTTTCTTT.

The chain couples TRBV28 to TRBJ2-7, with 11 bases aligning to TRBD2. Germline CDR1 is MDHEN and CDR2 is SYDVKM. This CDR3 comprises 14 residues. Losses at the gene ends were 10 bases for V and 2 bases for J; bases not matched to a gene: 7. The CDR3 nucleotides read TGTGCCACAAGACCTAGCGGGGGGCCCTACGAGCAGTACTTC. Translated, it gives CATRPSGGPYEQYF.

The rearrangement joins TRBV6-5 to TRBJ1-1; possible D gene TRBD1, 5 bases. Germline V CDR1 and CDR2: MNHEY, SVGAGI. V dropped 2 bases and J dropped 5 bases, with 15 bases sitting between them. This CDR3 contains 15 residues. The CDR3 protein is CASSYHGQGRTEAFF. DNA for the CDR3: TGTGCCAGCAGTTACCACGGGCAGGGAAGGACTGAAGCTTTCTTT.

J is TRBJ2-5 and V is TRBV27, with TRBD2 identical over 10 bases. With 1 base clipped from V and 1 base from J, the junction kept 6 bases outside the gene matches. Germline CDR1 MNHEY, CDR2 SMNVEV (reference sequence). The CDR3 totals 17 residues. The CDR3 loop reads CASSLLASGSIQETQYF. The CDR3 coding sequence is TGTGCCAGCAGTTTATTGGCTAGCGGGAGCATCCAAGAGACCCAGTACTTC.

The rearrangement links TRBV7-9 to TRBJ2-5, with 14 nucleotides matching TRBD2. The junction had 1 base not matched to a gene; V was cut back by 3 bases and J by 1 base. The CDR3 has 16 residues. Germline V gives CDR1 SEHNR, CDR2 FQNEAQ (reference sequence). The CDR3 loop is CASSLGTSGGQETQYF. CDR3 DNA: TGTGCCAGCAGCTTGGGGACTAGCGGGGGCCAAGAGACCCAGTACTTC.

The genes are TRBV6-1 and TRBJ2-5, with TRBD2 matching 9 bases. The last part of the DNA fits TRBJ2-7 better; the J call may be wrong. Per germline, CDR1 MNHNS and CDR2 SASEGT. This CDR3 is 14 amino acids long. The CDR3 nucleotides are TGTGCCAGCAGCGAGACTAGCGGATCCTACGAGCAGTACTTC. Encoded protein: CASSETSGSYEQYF.

Notes on this clone: Lacking the conserved final phenylalanine or tryptophan, this CDR3 likely reflects a read error. The DNA is omitted, as the CDR3 cannot be located on it reliably, and the CDR3 follows TCRdb's listing. The chain has TRBV28 and TRBJ2-7; the D segment call TRBD2 is taken from the table without a DNA check. Germline-derived CDR1 and CDR2 are MDHEN and SYDVKM. The CDR3 is made up of 14 amino acids, end residues included. The CDR3 region is CASTLAGSSVPVDL.

The chain uses TRBV15 and TRBJ2-3, with D possibly being TRBD2 (5 bases). Germline assignment: CDR1 LNHNV and CDR2 YYDKDF (reference sequence). The CDR3 has 14 amino acids. V was trimmed by 7 bases and J by 2 bases, leaving 13 bases between them. As DNA, the CDR3 is TGTGCCACCACCCCACCGGGATTCACAGATACGCAGTATTTT. Amino acid sequence: CATTPPGFTDTQYF. The whole variable domain, filled in from reference TRBV15 and TRBJ2-3, reads DAMVIQNPRYQVTQFGKPVTLSCSQTLNHNVMYWYQQKSSQAPKLLFHYYDKDFNNEADTPDNFQSRRPNTSFCFLDIRSPGLGDTAMYLCATTPPGFTDTQYFGPGTRLTVL.

The rearrangement uses TRBV12-5 and TRBJ1-1; D remains ambiguous. CDR1 is LGHNT, CDR2 FRNRAP, per germline. CDR3 length equals 15 residues. V gave up 0 bases and J gave up 3 bases, with 11 bases separating them. CDR3 DNA sequence: TGTGCTAGTGGTTTGGTCCGGAGGAAGGACACTGAAGCTTTCTTT. Translated: CASGLVRRKDTEAFF. The variable domain in full, completed from reference TRBV12-5 and TRBJ1-1, reads DARVTQTPRHKVTEMGQEVTMRCQPILGHNTVFWYRQTMMQGLELLAYFRNRAPLDDSGMPKDRFSAEMPDATLATLKIQPSEPRDSAVYFCASGLVRRKDTEAFFGQGTRLTVV.

This chain links TRBV28 with TRBJ1-1, with D maybe TRBD1 (6 bases). The CDR3 runs 16 residues. Trimming took 2 bases from V and 4 from J, leaving 17 bases between them. CDR1 and CDR2 from the germline V gene are MDHEN and SYDVKM. CDR3 coding DNA: TGTGCCAGCAGTTTAGTTTCAGGGGCTCAGGCCACTGAAGCTTTCTTT. Encoded protein: CASSLVSGAQATEAFF.

CDR3 sequence reads: CASSRQGASQYF. The DNA for the CDR3 is TGTGCCAGCAGTAGACAGGGGGCATCGCAGTATTTT. This chain uses TRBV28 with TRBJ2-3, with TRBD1 matching over 10 bases. Trimming at V came to 5 bases and at J to 10 bases, leaving 3 bases not matched to a gene. This CDR3 comprises 12 residues. Germline V gene lookup returns CDR1 MDHEN and CDR2 SYDVKM.